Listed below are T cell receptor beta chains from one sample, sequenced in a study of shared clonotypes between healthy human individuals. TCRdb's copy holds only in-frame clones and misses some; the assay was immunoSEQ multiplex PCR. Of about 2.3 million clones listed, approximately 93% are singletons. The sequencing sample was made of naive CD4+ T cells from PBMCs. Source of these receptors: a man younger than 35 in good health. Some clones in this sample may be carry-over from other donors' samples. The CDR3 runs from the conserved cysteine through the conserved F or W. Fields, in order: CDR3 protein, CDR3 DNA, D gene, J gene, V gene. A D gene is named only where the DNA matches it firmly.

cdr3_aa: CASSLGDREEETQYF
cdr3_nt: TGTGCCAGCAGCTTAGGGGACAGGGAGGAAGAGACCCAGTACTTC
d_call: TRBD1
j_call: TRBJ2-5
v_call: TRBV7-9

cdr3_aa: CASSSLAGWYEQYF
cdr3_nt: TGTGCCAGCAGCTCTCTAGCGGGTTGGTACGAGCAGTACTTC
d_call: TRBD2
j_call: TRBJ2-7
v_call: TRBV6-5

cdr3_aa: CASSPGQGGYEQYF
cdr3_nt: TGTGCCAGCAGCCCCGGGCAGGGGGGCTACGAGCAGTACTTC
d_call: NA
j_call: TRBJ2-7
v_call: TRBV7-2

cdr3_aa: CASSLARLITADTQYF
cdr3_nt: TGCGCCAGCAGCTTGGCCCGTCTCATTACTGCAGATACGCAGTATTTT
d_call: NA
j_call: TRBJ2-3
v_call: TRBV5-1

cdr3_aa: CASSSTQGSGEKLFF
cdr3_nt: TGTGCCAGCTCCTCAACACAGGGAAGCGGTGAAAAACTGTTTTTT
d_call: NA
j_call: TRBJ1-4
v_call: TRBV18

cdr3_aa: CSARSTGELFF
cdr3_nt: TGCAGTGCTAGGAGCACCGGGGAGCTGTTTTTT
d_call: NA
j_call: TRBJ2-2
v_call: TRBV20-1

cdr3_aa: CASKWFRGASEAFF
cdr3_nt: TGTGCCAGCAAGTGGTTTAGGGGGGCTTCTGAAGCTTTCTTT
d_call: NA
j_call: TRBJ1-1
v_call: TRBV27

cdr3_aa: CSVVGEGGSTDTQYF
cdr3_nt: TGCAGCGTTGTGGGGGAAGGCGGATCCACAGATACGCAGTATTTT
d_call: NA
j_call: TRBJ2-3
v_call: TRBV29-1

cdr3_aa: CATSVSTLNTGELFF
cdr3_nt: TGTGCCACCAGCGTTTCGACACTGAACACCGGGGAGCTGTTTTTT
d_call: NA
j_call: TRBJ2-2
v_call: TRBV15

cdr3_aa: CASSQAGGTYNEQFF
cdr3_nt: TGTGCCAGCAGCCAAGCCGGTGGAACCTACAATGAGCAGTTCTTC
d_call: NA
j_call: TRBJ2-1
v_call: TRBV4-2

cdr3_aa: CASSLAAKSSYNEQFF
cdr3_nt: TGCGCCAGCAGCTTGGCGGCCAAGAGCTCCTACAATGAGCAGTTCTTC
d_call: NA
j_call: TRBJ2-1
v_call: TRBV5-1

cdr3_aa: CASSLALWAGTTDTQYF
cdr3_nt: TGTGCCAGCAGCTTAGCGCTTTGGGCAGGCACCACAGATACGCAGTATTTT
d_call: NA
j_call: TRBJ2-3
v_call: TRBV7-2

cdr3_aa: CASSFGQGVNQPQHF
cdr3_nt: TGTGCCAGCAGCTTTGGGCAGGGTGTCAATCAGCCCCAGCATTTT
d_call: NA
j_call: TRBJ1-5
v_call: TRBV7-9

cdr3_aa: CASSPLRGRSPDTQYF
cdr3_nt: TGTGCCAGCAGTCCCTTGCGGGGGAGGAGTCCAGATACGCAGTATTTT
d_call: TRBD2
j_call: TRBJ2-3
v_call: TRBV28

cdr3_aa: CASSSTGGHTGELFF
cdr3_nt: TGTGCCAGCAGCTCTACAGGGGGTCACACCGGGGAGCTGTTTTTT
d_call: TRBD1
j_call: TRBJ2-2
v_call: TRBV7-3

cdr3_aa: CASSSPWGGYTF
cdr3_nt: TGTGCCAGCAGCTCGCCTTGGGGTGGCTACACCTTC
d_call: NA
j_call: TRBJ1-2
v_call: TRBV5-4

cdr3_aa: CASSLGMNTEAFF
cdr3_nt: TGTGCCAGCTCACTCGGAATGAACACTGAAGCTTTCTTT
d_call: NA
j_call: TRBJ1-1
v_call: TRBV18

cdr3_aa: CASSVGALSYNEQFF
cdr3_nt: TGTGCCAGCAGCGTTGGGGCCCTCTCCTACAATGAGCAGTTCTTC
d_call: NA
j_call: TRBJ2-1
v_call: TRBV9

cdr3_aa: CASSFHSRTSGSLGEQFF
cdr3_nt: TGTGCCAGCAGTTTTCACTCCCGGACTAGCGGGAGTTTAGGAGAGCAGTTCTTC
d_call: TRBD2
j_call: TRBJ2-1
v_call: TRBV28

cdr3_aa: CASSTLDREGPEAFF
cdr3_nt: TGTGCCAGCAGTACCCTGGACAGGGAGGGTCCTGAAGCTTTCTTT
d_call: TRBD1
j_call: TRBJ1-1
v_call: TRBV28

cdr3_aa: CASISGGYTGELFF
cdr3_nt: TGTGCCAGCATATCAGGGGGATACACCGGGGAGCTGTTTTTT
d_call: TRBD1
j_call: TRBJ2-2
v_call: TRBV28

cdr3_aa: CASSLYRAGGQETQYF
cdr3_nt: TGTGCCAGCAGCCTATACCGGGCGGGAGGACAAGAGACCCAGTACTTC
d_call: TRBD2
j_call: TRBJ2-5
v_call: TRBV9

cdr3_aa: CASRRDAWGDTDTQYF
cdr3_nt: TGTGCCAGTAGGAGAGACGCTTGGGGTGACACAGATACGCAGTATTTT
d_call: NA
j_call: TRBJ2-3
v_call: TRBV19

cdr3_aa: CASSPVGLEQYF
cdr3_nt: TGTGCCAGCAGCCCCGTAGGACTCGAGCAGTACTTC
d_call: NA
j_call: TRBJ2-7
v_call: TRBV7-9

cdr3_aa: CAWAGSGTNQPQHF
cdr3_nt: TGTGCCTGGGCGGGCTCGGGGACCAATCAGCCCCAGCATTTT
d_call: NA
j_call: TRBJ1-5
v_call: TRBV30

cdr3_aa: CASRINSGSPTDTQYF
cdr3_nt: TGTGCCAGCAGAATAAATAGCGGGAGCCCCACAGATACGCAGTATTTT
d_call: TRBD2
j_call: TRBJ2-3
v_call: TRBV5-4

cdr3_aa: CAWSTGESYEQYF
cdr3_nt: TGTGCCTGGAGTACAGGGGAGTCCTACGAGCAGTACTTC
d_call: TRBD1
j_call: TRBJ2-7
v_call: TRBV30

cdr3_aa: CASSPVQDRSGANVLTF
cdr3_nt: TGTGCCAGCTCACCAGTACAGGATCGCTCTGGGGCCAACGTCCTGACTTTC
d_call: NA
j_call: TRBJ2-6
v_call: TRBV18

cdr3_aa: CASSVAGADYGYTF
cdr3_nt: TGTGCCAGCTCAGTCGCGGGGGCAGACTATGGCTACACCTTC
d_call: NA
j_call: TRBJ1-2
v_call: TRBV19

cdr3_aa: CATSNRLAGRTGELFF
cdr3_nt: TGTGCCACCAGCAACCGACTAGCGGGAAGGACCGGGGAGCTGTTTTTT
d_call: TRBD2
j_call: TRBJ2-2
v_call: TRBV15

cdr3_aa: CASNPSGYEQYF
cdr3_nt: TGTGCCAGTAACCCTAGCGGCTACGAGCAGTACTTC
d_call: TRBD2
j_call: TRBJ2-7
v_call: TRBV28

cdr3_aa: CSTFGILNTEAFF
cdr3_nt: TGCAGCACCTTCGGTATCTTGAACACTGAAGCTTTCTTT
d_call: NA
j_call: TRBJ1-1
v_call: TRBV29-1

cdr3_aa: CASSPEGLTDTQYF
cdr3_nt: TGCGCCAGCAGCCCGGAAGGATTGACAGATACGCAGTATTTT
d_call: NA
j_call: TRBJ2-3
v_call: TRBV5-1

cdr3_aa: CASSSLFPGQGHEKLFF
cdr3_nt: TGTGCCAGCAGCTCCCTATTCCCCGGACAGGGACATGAAAAACTGTTTTTT
d_call: TRBD1
j_call: TRBJ1-4
v_call: TRBV7-8

cdr3_aa: CASSLDTLAETQYF
cdr3_nt: TGCGCCAGCAGCTTGGACACATTGGCAGAGACCCAGTACTTC
d_call: NA
j_call: TRBJ2-5
v_call: TRBV5-1

cdr3_aa: CASSVATAPDTQFF
cdr3_nt: TGTGCCAGCAGCGTAGCAACAGCCCCAGATACACAGTTCTTC
d_call: NA
j_call: TRBJ2-1
v_call: TRBV9

cdr3_aa: CAGGSNTGELFF
cdr3_nt: TGTGCCGGGGGATCGAACACCGGGGAGCTGTTTTTT
d_call: NA
j_call: TRBJ2-2
v_call: TRBV30

cdr3_aa: CASSLLGTGAYNEQFF
cdr3_nt: TGTGCCAGCAGCTTGCTTGGGACAGGGGCCTACAATGAGCAGTTCTTC
d_call: TRBD1
j_call: TRBJ2-1
v_call: TRBV7-2

cdr3_aa: CASRTAGWETQYF
cdr3_nt: TGTGCCAGTCGTACCGCGGGTTGGGAGACCCAGTACTTC
d_call: NA
j_call: TRBJ2-5
v_call: TRBV7-9

cdr3_aa: CASSFQPDSPLHF
cdr3_nt: TGTGCCAGCAGCTTCCAGCCGGATTCACCCCTCCACTTT
d_call: NA
j_call: TRBJ1-6
v_call: TRBV7-2